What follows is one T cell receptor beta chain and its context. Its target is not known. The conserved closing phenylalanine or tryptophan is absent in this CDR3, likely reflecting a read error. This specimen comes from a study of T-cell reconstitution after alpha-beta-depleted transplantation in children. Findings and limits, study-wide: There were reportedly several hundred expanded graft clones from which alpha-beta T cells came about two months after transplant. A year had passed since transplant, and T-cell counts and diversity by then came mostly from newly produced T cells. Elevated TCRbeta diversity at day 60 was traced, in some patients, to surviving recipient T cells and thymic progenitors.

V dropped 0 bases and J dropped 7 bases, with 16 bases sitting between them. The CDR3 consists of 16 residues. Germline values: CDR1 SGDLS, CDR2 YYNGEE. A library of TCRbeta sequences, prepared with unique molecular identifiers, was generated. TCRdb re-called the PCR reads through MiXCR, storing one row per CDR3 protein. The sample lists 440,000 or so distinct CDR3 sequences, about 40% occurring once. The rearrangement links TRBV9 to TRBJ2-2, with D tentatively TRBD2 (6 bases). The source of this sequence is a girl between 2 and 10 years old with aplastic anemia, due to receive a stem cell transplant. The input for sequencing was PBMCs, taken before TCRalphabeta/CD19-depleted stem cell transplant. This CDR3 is CASSVGSGAAVGELFY. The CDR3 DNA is TGTGCCAGCAGCGTAGGGTCGGGAGCTGCGGTCGGGGAGCTGTTTTAT.